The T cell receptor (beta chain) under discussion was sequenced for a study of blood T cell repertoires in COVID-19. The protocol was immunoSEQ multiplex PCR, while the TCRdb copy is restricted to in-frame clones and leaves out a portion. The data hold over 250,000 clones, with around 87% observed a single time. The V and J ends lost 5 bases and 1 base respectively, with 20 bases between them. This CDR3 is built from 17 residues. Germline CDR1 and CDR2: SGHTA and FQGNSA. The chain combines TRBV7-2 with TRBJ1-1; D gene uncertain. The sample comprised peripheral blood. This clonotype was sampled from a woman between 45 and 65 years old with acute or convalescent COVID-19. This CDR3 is CASSQGAIERKNTEAFF. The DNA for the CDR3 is TGTGCCAGCAGCCAAGGTGCGATAGAGAGGAAGAACACTGAAGCTTTCTTT.